Listed here are 20 T cell receptor beta chains from one sample, sequenced in a study of Graves' ophthalmopathy and Graves' hyperthyroidism. Amplification of the TCR beta CDR3 regions used RNA transcripts (as template). A first-round RT-PCR used HTBI primers, followed by a second-round multiplex PCR. A single record per CDR3 protein comes from TCRdb applying MiXCR to the multiplex PCR reads. The repertoire holds about 400,000 distinct CDR3 sequences, approximately 15% seen once, with around 6.6% in the top ten. The sequenced sample was peripheral blood. All receptors derive from a woman aged 18 to 35 with stable Graves' hyperthyroidism.

This clonotype was picked up many times. This sequence joins TRBV7-8 and TRBJ2-7; D might be TRBD1 (6 bases). V was pared by 7 bases and J by 0 bases, with 16 bases between. This CDR3 region has 15 residues. The germline V gene encodes CDR1 SGHVS and CDR2 FQNEAQ. DNA for the CDR3: TGTGCCAGCACCTCCCCCGAGGACAGCTCCTACGAGCAGTACTTC. This gives the protein CASTSPEDSSYEQYF.

This clonotype has ten or more counts. This chain joins TRBV20-1 and TRBJ2-5, with a possible D match to TRBD1 (6 bases). Per germline, CDR1 DFQATT and CDR2 SNEGSKA (reference sequence). Trimming cost V 3 bases and J 3 bases, with 11 bases left between them. The CDR3 loop spans 13 amino acids. CDR3 bases: TGCAGTGCTAGTCAGGGACAAAAAGAGACCCAGTACTTC. It specifies CSASQGQKETQYF.

This clonotype was observed many times. Here the CDR3 reads CASSEATGLNTGELFF. CDR3 sequence (DNA): TGTGCCAGCAGTGAGGCTACGGGGCTGAACACCGGGGAGCTGTTTTTT. The chain uses TRBV2 and TRBJ2-2; D may match TRBD1 or TRBD2 (5 bases each). Germline CDR1 is SNHLY and CDR2 is FYNNEI. Trimming left V 3 bases short and J 1 base short, with 12 bases between. This CDR3 spans 16 amino acids.

In its sample, this clonotype was seen many times. The V and J genes are TRBV6-2 or TRBV6-3 and TRBJ2-5; TRBD1 might be the D (5 bases). The CDR3 runs to 14 residues. V lost 2 bases, J lost 1 base, and 8 bases lay in between. In germline, CDR1 is MNHEY, CDR2 SVGEGT. CDR3 amino acids: CASSYGALQETQYF. CDR3 in DNA: TGTGCCAGCAGTTACGGGGCTCTCCAAGAGACCCAGTACTTC.

In this sample, this clonotype turned up many times. V is TRBV12-3 or TRBV12-4 and J is TRBJ2-2; tentatively, D is TRBD1 (6 bases). V shed 6 bases and J shed 5 bases, with 19 bases lying between them. The CDR3 runs 16 residues. The CDR3 protein is CASSTTGTMLTGELFF. The CDR3 DNA follows: TGTGCCAGCAGCACAACAGGGACCATGCTAACCGGGGAGCTGTTTTTT.

This clonotype was detected ten times or more. The J gene is TRBJ1-5, the V gene TRBV7-8; D may be TRBD1 (5 bases). The V end lost 3 bases, the J end lost 4 bases, and 10 bases lay between the germline ends. CDR1 is SGHVS and CDR2 is FQNEAQ in the germline V gene. The CDR3 runs 14 residues. CDR3 region: CASSFSGGNQPQHF. DNA for the CDR3: TGTGCCAGCAGCTTTTCGGGGGGGAATCAGCCCCAGCATTTT. Supplemented by reference TRBV7-8 and TRBJ1-5, the full variable domain reads GAGVSQSPRYKVAKRGQDVALRCDPISGHVSLFWYQQALGQGPEFLTYFQNEAQLDKSGLPSDRFFAERPEGSVSTLKIQRTQQEDSAVYLCASSFSGGNQPQHFGDGTRLSIL.

This clonotype showed up many times. The chain carries TRBV24-1 and TRBJ2-2; D gene unclear. From germline, CDR1 is KGHDR and CDR2 SFDVKD. The CDR3 length is 15 residues. The V end lost 3 bases, the J end lost 6 bases, and 13 bases lay between the germline ends. CDR3 region: CATSDIKGIAGELFF. The CDR3 bases are TGTGCCACCAGTGATATTAAGGGTATAGCCGGGGAGCTGTTTTTT.

This clonotype was recorded many times. The chain uses TRBV19 and TRBJ1-1; D possibly corresponds to TRBD1 (6 bases). Germline V gene lookup returns CDR1 LNHDA and CDR2 SQIVND (reference sequence). The length of the CDR3 is 11 residues. V lost 10 bases, J lost 11 bases, and 17 bases lay in between. The CDR3 bases are TGTGCCACGGAGGGGGTCACGAGGGCTTTCTTT. Protein: CATEGVTRAFF.

This clonotype was detected a few times. This chain uses TRBV3-1 with TRBJ1-5; no reliable D call. V was trimmed by 0 bases and J by 6 bases, leaving 9 bases between them. CDR1 is LGHDT, CDR2 YNNKEL, per germline (reference sequence). This CDR3 comprises 14 residues. The CDR3 bases are TGTGCCAGCAGCCAAGATTGGAGATCTCAGCCCCAGCATTTT. Its translation is CASSQDWRSQPQHF. Filled out from reference TRBV3-1 and TRBJ1-5, the complete variable domain reads DTAVSQTPKYLVTQMGNDKSIKCEQNLGHDTMYWYKQDSKKFLKIMFSYNNKELIINETVPNRFSPKSPDKAHLNLHINSLELGDSAVYFCASSQDWRSQPQHFGDGTRLSIL.

In this sample, this clonotype turned up many times. This may be a read error: a much more frequent sequence differs by one nucleotide. The chain couples TRBV25-1 to TRBJ2-5; 9 bases map to TRBD1. The CDR3 is 16 amino acids. Germline V gene data show CDR1 as MGHDK and CDR2 as SYGVNS. The chain's CDR3 is CASSPLGDRVQETKYF. The CDR3 bases are TGTGCCAGCAGCCCCCTGGGGGACAGGGTCCAAGAGACCAAGTACTTC.

This clonotype has ten or more counts. The chain is built from TRBV19 and TRBJ1-6; D unresolved. Germline V CDR1 and CDR2: LNHDA, SQIVND (reference sequence). CDR3 length: 14 residues. V lost 3 bases and J lost 2, with 5 bases in between. This chain's CDR3 is CASSIGTYNSPLHF. In DNA, the CDR3 is TGTGCCAGTAGTATTGGAACCTATAATTCACCCCTCCACTTT.

This clonotype was found many times. The CDR3 bases are TGTGCCAGCAGTTACCGTGGCAGGGCGGGGGGCGGCTACACCTTC. Translating gives CASSYRGRAGGGYTF. The rearrangement joins TRBV6-5 to TRBJ1-2, with D perhaps matching TRBD1 (6 bases). Per the germline V gene, CDR1 is MNHEY and CDR2 is SVGAGI. The CDR3 covers 15 residues. The V end was cut by 2 bases, the J end by 8 bases, with 18 bases between.

Only a few counts were recorded for this clonotype. The V and J genes are TRBV28 and TRBJ1-2, with 11 bases that match TRBD1. V dropped 3 bases and J dropped 6; count of bases not matched to a gene: 9. From germline, CDR1 is MDHEN and CDR2 SYDVKM. CDR3 length: 16 amino acids. CDR3 bases: TGTGCCAGCAGTTTGGACAGGGGGCCGTATATTGATGGCTACACCTTC. Its translation is CASSLDRGPYIDGYTF.

A few counts support this clonotype. The chain employs TRBV7-9 and TRBJ1-2; possibly TRBD1 for D (5 bases). CDR3 length: 14 residues. Between the trimmed V and J ends, which lost 1 base and 5 bases, there was a span of 11 bases. Germline CDR1 is SEHNR and CDR2 is FQNEAQ (reference sequence). CDR3 loop: CASSLEVAGYGYTF. CDR3 bases: TGTGCCAGCAGCTTAGAAGTGGCAGGGTATGGCTACACCTTC. The entire variable domain, with the rest obtained from reference TRBV7-9 and TRBJ1-2, is as follows: DTGVSQNPRHKITKRGQNVTFRCDPISEHNRLYWYRQTLGQGPEFLTYFQNEAQLEKSRLLSDRFSAERPKGSFSTLEIQRTEQGDSAMYLCASSLEVAGYGYTFGSGTRLTVV.

This clonotype was seen repeatedly, ten times or more. V usage is TRBV7-8 and J usage is TRBJ2-5, with TRBD2 as a possible D gene (6 bases). The germline V and J ends were trimmed by 3 bases and 3 bases, with 14 bases remaining between them. Germline-derived CDR1 and CDR2 are SGHVS and FQNEAQ. This CDR3 spans 15 amino acids. CDR3 nucleotide sequence: TGTGCCAGCAGCTTTAGTAGCGGAGCCAAAGAGACCCAGTACTTC. The encoded protein is CASSFSSGAKETQYF. Using reference TRBV7-8 and TRBJ2-5 for the parts outside the CDR3, the full variable domain is GAGVSQSPRYKVAKRGQDVALRCDPISGHVSLFWYQQALGQGPEFLTYFQNEAQLDKSGLPSDRFFAERPEGSVSTLKIQRTQQEDSAVYLCASSFSSGAKETQYFGPGTRLLVL.

This clonotype was seen a handful of times. The chain has TRBV7-2 and TRBJ1-2, with 9 bases lining up with TRBD1. Trimming removed 0 bases from V and 8 bases from J; junction bases left unmatched: 7. The CDR3 length is 15 residues. Germline CDR1 is SGHTA and CDR2 is FQGNSA. This chain's CDR3 is CASSLAPGQGGGYTF. The DNA of the CDR3 is TGTGCCAGCAGCTTAGCGCCGGGACAGGGAGGCGGCTACACCTTC.

This clonotype was picked up many times. The chain has TRBV6-5 and TRBJ1-1; the D gene is possibly TRBD1 (5 bases). The CDR3 length is 15 residues. With 2 bases removed from V and 2 bases from J, the gap between germline ends came to 12 bases. Germline CDR1 is MNHEY and CDR2 is SVGAGI. The CDR3 DNA is TGTGCCAGCAGTTACGGGGGAAGGGGTAACACTGAAGCTTTCTTT. It yields the protein CASSYGGRGNTEAFF.

This clonotype has a count of ten or more. This sequence joins TRBV19 and TRBJ1-1; D remains unclear. CDR1 is LNHDA and CDR2 is SQIVND in the germline V gene (reference sequence). CDR3 length: 13 residues. Trimming took off 1 base at V and 1 base at J, with 4 bases between the two ends. Here the CDR3 reads CASSIGENTEAFF. The CDR3 DNA is TGTGCCAGTAGTATAGGGGAGAACACTGAAGCTTTCTTT.

This clonotype was counted between two and nine times. V and J are TRBV6-2 or TRBV6-3 and TRBJ2-2; a possible D gene is TRBD1 (6 bases). The V end lost 5 bases, the J end lost 6 bases, and 13 bases lay between the germline ends. CDR1 and CDR2 from the germline V gene are MNHEY and SVGEGT. The CDR3 contains 14 residues. The CDR3 sequence is CASSPHRVAGELFF. The CDR3, as DNA: TGTGCCAGCAGTCCCCACAGGGTCGCCGGGGAGCTGTTTTTT.

Only a few counts were recorded for this clonotype. The J gene is TRBJ2-4, the V gene TRBV3-1, with 8 positions matching TRBD1. J lost 0 bases, V lost 3 bases, and 19 bases had no gene match. The CDR3 contains 21 residues. Per the germline V gene, CDR1 is LGHDT and CDR2 is YNNKEL (reference sequence). CDR3 bases: TGTGCCAGCAGCCACGAGCGGAGGCAGGGGGCGCCTGGTCAAGCCAAAAACATTCAGTACTTC. It is translated as CASSHERRQGAPGQAKNIQYF.